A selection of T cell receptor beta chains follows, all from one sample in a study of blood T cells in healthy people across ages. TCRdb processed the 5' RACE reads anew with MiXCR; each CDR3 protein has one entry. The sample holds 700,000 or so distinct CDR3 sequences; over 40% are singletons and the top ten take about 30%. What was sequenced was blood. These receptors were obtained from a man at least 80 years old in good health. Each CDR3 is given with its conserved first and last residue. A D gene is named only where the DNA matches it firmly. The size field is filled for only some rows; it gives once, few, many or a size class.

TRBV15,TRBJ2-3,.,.,CATSRDKSGDTQYF,TGTGCCACCAGCAGAGATAAGAGTGGAGATACGCAGTATTTT
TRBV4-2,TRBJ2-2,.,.,CASSQDVSPGELFF,TGTGCCAGCAGCCAAGATGTATCGCCCGGGGAGCTGTTTTTT
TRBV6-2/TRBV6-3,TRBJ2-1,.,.,CASSTDTMQFF,TGTGCCAGCAGTACAGATACAATGCAGTTCTTC
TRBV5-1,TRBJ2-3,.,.,CASFIRGSDTQYF,TGCGCCAGCTTTATTCGAGGATCAGATACGCAGTATTTT
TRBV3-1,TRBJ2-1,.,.,CASSLVGWDNEQFF,TGTGCCAGCAGCCTAGTGGGATGGGACAATGAGCAGTTCTTC
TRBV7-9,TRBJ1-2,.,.,CASSLANVGLYGYTF,TGTGCCAGCAGCTTAGCGAACGTTGGACTCTATGGCTACACCTTC
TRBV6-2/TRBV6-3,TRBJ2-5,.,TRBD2,CASSYPGLALTQETQYF,TGTGCCAGCAGTTACCCCGGACTAGCCCTGACCCAAGAGACCCAGTACTTC
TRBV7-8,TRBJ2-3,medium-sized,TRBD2,CASSLGGSLTDTQYF,TGTGCCAGCAGCTTAGGCGGGAGCCTCACAGATACGCAGTATTTT
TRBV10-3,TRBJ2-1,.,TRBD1,CAISEGTGMYEQFF,TGTGCCATCAGTGAGGGGACAGGAATGTACGAGCAGTTCTTC
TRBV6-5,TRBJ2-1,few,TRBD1,CASTRTGLSYGEQFF,TGTGCCAGCACCCGGACAGGTTTGTCCTATGGTGAGCAGTTCTTC
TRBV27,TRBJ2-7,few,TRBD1,CASIRTGGLSYEQYF,TGTGCCAGCATTCGGACAGGGGGCCTCTCCTACGAGCAGTACTTC
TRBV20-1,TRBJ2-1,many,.,CSATYNEQFF,TGCAGTGCGACCTACAATGAGCAGTTCTTC
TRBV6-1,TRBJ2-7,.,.,CATNPQGPYEQYF,TGTGCCACCAACCCCCAGGGGCCCTACGAGCAGTACTTC
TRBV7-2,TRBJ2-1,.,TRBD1,CASSSGGSEQFF,TGTGCCAGCAGCTCAGGGGGAAGTGAGCAGTTCTTC
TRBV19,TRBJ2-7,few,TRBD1,CASSESGTGAYEQYF,TGTGCCAGTAGTGAATCCGGGACAGGGGCGTACGAGCAGTACTTC
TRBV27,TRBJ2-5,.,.,CASSITPETQYF,TGTGCCAGCAGTATTACCCCAGAGACCCAGTACTTC
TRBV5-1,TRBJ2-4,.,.,CASISSREQYF,TGCGCCAGCATCTCTTCGAGGGAGCAGTACTTC